The 12 T cell receptor beta chains reported below all come from one sample, sequenced in a study of T cell responses to AZD1222 COVID-19 vaccine. Assay: immunoSEQ multiplex PCR; the TCRdb copy retains only in-frame clones and omits some. Here the sample spans roughly 100,000 clones, 87% being singletons. Source: peripheral blood, taken 28 days after the second AZD1222 dose. These receptors all stem from an adult who received the AZD1222 COVID-19 vaccine.

This clone was observed once. This chain uses TRBV27 with TRBJ1-4, with 8 positions matching TRBD1. With 5 bases clipped from V and 14 bases from J, the junction kept 16 bases outside the gene matches. CDR1 is MNHEY and CDR2 is SMNVEV in the germline V gene (reference sequence). CDR3 length: 15 amino acids. The CDR3 DNA reads TGTGCCAGCAGTCCCTCAGGGGGCGCGAAAGGTCGGCTGTTTTTT. Its translation is CASSPSGGAKGRLFF.

The V gene is TRBV10-3, the J gene TRBJ2-1; D call uncertain. This CDR3 has 12 amino acids. Germline-derived CDR1 and CDR2 are ENHRY and SYGVKD. With 3 bases removed from V and 8 bases from J, the gap between germline ends came to 8 bases. The CDR3 DNA sequence: TGTGCCATCAGTGACTCTACCGATGAGCAGTTCTTC. Its translation: CAISDSTDEQFF.

The V and J genes are TRBV19 and TRBJ1-5, with 10 bases identical to TRBD1. CDR3 length: 17 residues. The V and J ends lost 7 bases and 4 bases, in that order; junction bases with no gene match: 13. CDR1 LNHDA and CDR2 SQIVND come from the germline V gene (reference sequence). The CDR3 DNA reads TGTGCCAGTAAAGCTAGGGCTCGGACAGGGGGTAATCAGCCCCAGCATTTT. It translates to CASKARARTGGNQPQHF.

The J gene is TRBJ2-7, the V gene TRBV5-5; D call uncertain. The CDR3 has 12 amino acids. Germline V gives CDR1 SGHKS, CDR2 YYEKEE (reference sequence). V was pared by 5 bases and J by 0 bases, with 6 bases between. CDR3: CASSSDSYEQYF. The CDR3, as DNA: TGTGCCAGCAGTTCAGACTCCTACGAGCAGTACTTC.

The V and J genes are TRBV3-1 (or the pseudogene TRBV3-2) and TRBJ1-2; 7 bases fit TRBD1. V trimming: 4 bases; J trimming: 8 bases; junction bases outside the gene matches: 7. Germline V CDR1 and CDR2: LGHDT, YNNKEL (reference sequence). CDR3 size: 13 residues. CDR3 region: CASSPRQGFGYTF. CDR3 sequence (DNA): TGTGCCAGCAGCCCTCGACAGGGTTTCGGCTACACCTTC.

The V call is TRBV6-1, the J call TRBJ1-2, with TRBD1 identical over 7 bases. The CDR3 spans 15 residues. CDR1 is MNHNS and CDR2 is SASEGT in the germline V gene. Trimming removed 3 bases from V and 4 bases from J; junction bases left unmatched: 8. For the CDR3, the DNA is TGTGCCAGCAGTGAGGAATTGGCAGGGGGCTATGGCTACACCTTC. It is translated as CASSEELAGGYGYTF.

This CDR3 is CASSVFSPRTGQPQHF. The DNA of the CDR3 is TGTGCCAGCAGTGTTTTTTCACCCCGGACGGGTCAGCCCCAGCATTTT. This chain connects TRBV6-1 to TRBJ1-5; the D is unclear. The V end lost 4 bases, the J end lost 6 bases, and 19 bases lay between the germline ends. In germline, CDR1 is MNHNS, CDR2 SASEGT. The CDR3 extends over 16 amino acids.

V is TRBV19 and J is TRBJ2-1; TRBD1 agrees at 10 bases. The germline V gene has CDR1 LNHDA and CDR2 SQIVND (reference sequence). The CDR3 has 16 residues. The ends lost 3 bases at V and 5 bases at J; junction bases unmatched: 7. The CDR3 region has the DNA TGTGCCAGTAGTATGGACAGGGGGAAACTAAACAATGAGCAGTTCTTC. Its translation is CASSMDRGKLNNEQFF.

CDR3 protein: CASSFGLAGGYRSSYNEQFF. CDR3 coding DNA: TGTGCCAGCAGTTTCGGACTAGCGGGAGGCTATCGGAGCTCCTACAATGAGCAGTTCTTC. The rearrangement links TRBV27 to TRBJ2-1; 14 nucleotides line up with TRBD2. Germline V CDR1 and CDR2: MNHEY, SMNVEV (reference sequence). J lost 0 bases, V lost 3 bases, and 10 bases had no gene match. CDR3 size: 20 residues.

The rearrangement uses TRBV7-6 and TRBJ1-1; tentatively, D is TRBD1 (5 bases). Germline CDR1 SGHVS, CDR2 FNYEAQ. The CDR3 has 16 residues. V was pared by 4 bases and J by 1 base, with 16 bases between. The CDR3 is CASSWSSGSGNTEAFF. CDR3 coding DNA: TGTGCCAGCAGCTGGTCATCAGGGTCGGGGAACACTGAAGCTTTCTTT.

The V gene is TRBV9, the J gene TRBJ2-1; D gene ambiguous. V was clipped by 0 bases and J by 7 bases, with 5 bases between them. Germline loops: CDR1 SGDLS, CDR2 YYNGEE. The CDR3 length is 12 residues. The CDR3 region is CASSVVENEQFF. The CDR3 bases are TGTGCCAGCAGCGTAGTAGAGAATGAGCAGTTCTTC. The whole variable domain, remainder taken from reference TRBV9 and TRBJ2-1, is DSGVTQTPKHLITATGQRVTLRCSPRSGDLSVYWYQQSLDQGLQFLIQYYNGEERAKGNILERFSAQQFPDLHSELNLSSLELGDSALYFCASSVVENEQFFGPGTRLTVL.

The V call is TRBV5-1, the J call TRBJ2-5; D could derive from TRBD1 or TRBD2 (5 bases each). Trimming took off 0 bases at V and 4 bases at J, with 10 bases between the two ends. CDR3 length: 14 amino acids. The V gene's germline CDR1 is SGHRS and CDR2 YFSETQ. CDR3 DNA: TGCGCCAGCAGCTTGGCCGGGGCCGGAGAGACCCAGTACTTC. Encoded protein: CASSLAGAGETQYF.